One sample yielded the 2 T cell receptor beta chains listed below, sequenced in a study of lymphopenia after photon versus proton radiotherapy. Sequencing was performed with immunoSEQ multiplex PCR; in TCRdb, only in-frame clones are kept and a portion is missing. The sample carries approximately 47,000 clones, less than 90% recorded once. Sequenced here: peripheral blood, sampled from a patient treated with photon-based radiotherapy. The receptors shown here come from a man in his forties or fifties with gastric cancer.

V usage is TRBV7-2 and J usage is TRBJ1-2; 7 positions agree with TRBD1. This CDR3 spans 14 amino acids. Germline trimming cut 5 bases from V and 10 bases from J; bases unmatched to any gene: 13. Germline-derived CDR1 and CDR2 are SGHTA and FQGNSA. For the CDR3, the DNA is TGTGCCAGCAGCCGAACCGGGACAGCAAGAGACTACACCTTC. Protein product: CASSRTGTARDYTF.

The rearrangement links TRBV20-1 to TRBJ2-6; no reliable D call. This CDR3 is built from 11 residues. The V gene lost 4 bases and the J gene lost 2 bases, with 0 bases spanning the gap. Germline CDR1 and CDR2: DFQATT and SNEGSKA (reference sequence). CDR3 nucleotide sequence: TGCAGTGCTACTGGGGCCAACGTCCTGACTTTC. Its protein is CSATGANVLTF.